Described below is a single T cell receptor beta chain sequence and its context. Its antigen is currently not known. Nothing much larger sits one base from this clone, and base qualities are not available. Including the terminal cysteine and phenylalanine, the CDR3 comprises 17 residues. The only DNA kept is the CDR3, 51 bases in frame from the first base. V is shortened by 3 bases, J by 4 bases, and the region joining them spans 20 bases. The CDR1 and CDR2 encoded by the germline V gene are KGHSH and LQKENI. The meaning of the sample's time point label: baseline before first vaccination. The treatment or condition label for this specimen denotes: meningococcal conjugate vaccine given as trial control. Vaccinee samples were obtained from the UK trials COV001 and COV002, which included a single-blind randomized controlled phase 2/3 trial of AZD1222 (ChAdOx1 nCoV-19) in healthy adults. Trial participant PBMC samples were collected at day 0 and day 28 after the second dose for TCRbeta chain sequencing.

This sample was included in a study of T cell responses to AZD1222 COVID-19 vaccine (dated by TCRdb to the early 2020s). At the level of the whole study: A total of over 230 trial participants underwent TCR sequencing, of whom around 200 received two doses of AZD1222 and around 26 received two doses of the MenACWY control vaccine. Trial participants were enrolled by age into 18-55, 56-69 and 70-plus year subgroups, with around 150, 28 and 57 TCR-sequenced participants respectively. Results and caveats for the whole study, not just this receptor: Epitopes outside the regions mutated in the B.1.351 and B.1.1.7 variants were reportedly recognized by nearly half of the unique spike-specific TCRs. Conclusions about previously exposed vaccinees were limited because only a handful of AZD1222 recipients were SARS-CoV-2 seropositive at baseline. After two AZD1222 doses, spike-specific TCR breadth and depth were significantly higher than at day 0 and than in MenACWY recipients. In the small 56-69-year group, the increase in depth fell short of significance, most likely because of low power. No day 14 peak-response samples were available, so repertoires were characterized only after the peak T cell response. Participants were mostly white British and included more females than males, and it was suggested by the authors that clonal diversity may have been underestimated. The vaccine-associated CD4 TCRs covered the entire spike protein, and the dominant responses fell in regions 160-218 and 743-854.

The CDR3 regions of human TCRbeta chains were subjected to immunosequencing. In the source study's methods: TCRs in the repertoires were compared against a reference library of SARS-CoV-2-specific TCRs that had been generated with the MIRA antigen-specificity platform. Breadth was defined as the fraction of unique TCRs that were SARS-CoV-2-associated. Depth was defined as the fraction of total T cells that were SARS-CoV-2-associated. Using the MIRA data, each spike-specific TCR was assigned both to the spike region to which the TCR was reactive and to a CD4 or CD8 class. Log10-transformed breadth and depth values were compared by one-way ANOVA with Sidak's multiple comparisons tests. Held by TCRdb, this immuneACCESS table contains in-frame sequences only and omits some clones. Under half of the omission traces to an unresolved V gene where checked; the cause of the rest is unknown. V, J and clone size are those of that table, while D and trimming were read from the DNA. The sample contains approximately 220,000 clones, around 93% of them found a single time. The ten largest account for 0.95% to 1.1% of the sample.

The specimen was peripheral blood, collected on day 0 of MenACWY control vaccination. This TCR was recovered from an adult in good health. The chain was built from TRBV18 and TRBJ2-3, and perhaps TRBD2 as D gene, on 7 matching bases. In nucleotides, the sequence is TGTGCCAGCTCACCTGGGACGGGGGGCTTTCGGGCAGATACGCAGTATTTT. It encodes CASSPGTGGFRADTQYF.